These 12 T cell receptor beta chains originate from one sample sequenced in a study of T cell responses to AZD1222 COVID-19 vaccine. Profiling relied on immunoSEQ multiplex PCR, and the TCRdb table lists in-frame clones only, not all of them. The sample carries 97,000 or so clones, around nine tenths recorded once. The sample in question was peripheral blood, obtained on day 0 of AZD1222 vaccination. All receptors derive from an adult in good health.

This clone was recorded a few times. The genes are TRBV6-4 and TRBJ2-1, with 7 bases identical to TRBD2. The germline gives CDR1 MRHNA, CDR2 SNTAGT. The trim removed 4 bases at V and 4 bases at J, leaving 4 bases unmatched. This CDR3 region has 14 residues. In nucleotides, the CDR3 is TGTGCCAGCAGTGGTCTAGCGGAGTACAATGAGCAGTTCTTC. Encoded protein: CASSGLAEYNEQFF.

This clone came up once. The chain combines TRBV4-1 with TRBJ2-7; D gene unclear. V was clipped by 1 base and J by 1 base, with 8 bases between them. The CDR3 loop spans 14 amino acids. From germline, CDR1 is MGHRA and CDR2 YSYEKL. The CDR3 DNA sequence: TGCGCCAGCAGCCAAGGTCCCAGGTCCTACGAGCAGTACTTC. This encodes CASSQGPRSYEQYF.

The chain combines TRBV6-2 or TRBV6-3 with TRBJ2-2; 9 positions match TRBD2. CDR1 and CDR2 (germline): MNHEY, SVGEGT. Losses at the gene ends were 2 bases for V and 1 base for J; bases not matched to a gene: 14. This CDR3 region has 20 residues. CDR3 DNA sequence: TGTGCCAGCAGTTACAGACTAATAGGCGGGAGGGCCCAGAACACCGGGGAGCTGTTTTTT. It yields the protein CASSYRLIGGRAQNTGELFF.

The gene calls are TRBV11-3 and TRBJ2-7; a weak D match, TRBD2 (6 bases). This CDR3 contains 14 residues. Germline V gene data show CDR1 as SGHNT and CDR2 as YENEEA. V lost 4 bases and J lost 7, with 17 bases in between. The CDR3 loop reads CASSSGTRLGEQYF. CDR3 coding DNA: TGTGCCAGCAGCTCCGGGACTCGTCTCGGGGAGCAGTACTTC.

The chain's CDR3 is CASSYSWGRLDQPQHF. In DNA form, the CDR3 reads TGTGCCAGCAGTTACTCCTGGGGGCGCCTGGATCAGCCCCAGCATTTT. The chain uses TRBV6-5 and TRBJ1-5, with D maybe TRBD1 (6 bases). V lost 0 bases and J lost 5, with 14 bases in between. The germline V gene has CDR1 MNHEY and CDR2 SVGAGI. CDR3 length equals 16 residues.

The chain couples TRBV6-4 to TRBJ1-5; no clear D. CDR1 MRHNA and CDR2 SNTAGT come from the germline V gene. V shed 5 bases and J shed 4 bases, with 9 bases lying between them. CDR3 length: 13 amino acids. The CDR3 spells CASSFEVNQPQHF. CDR3 DNA: TGTGCCAGCAGTTTTGAGGTTAATCAGCCCCAGCATTTT.

The V gene is TRBV2, the J gene TRBJ2-2; 8 bases line up with TRBD2. The V gene end was trimmed by 6 bases and the J gene end by 4 bases; junction bases not matched to a gene: 13. The CDR3 has 17 amino acids. CDR1 is SNHLY and CDR2 is FYNNEI in the germline V gene. CDR3 in amino acids: CASSYERLALVTGELFF. The DNA for the CDR3 is TGTGCCAGCAGCTATGAAAGACTAGCGTTAGTCACCGGGGAGCTGTTTTTT.

The chain recombines TRBV9 with TRBJ2-1; TRBD1 might be the D (5 bases). This CDR3 has 14 amino acids. The V end lost 0 bases, the J end lost 5 bases, and 9 bases lay between the germline ends. CDR1 is SGDLS and CDR2 is YYNGEE in the germline V gene. The CDR3 DNA follows: TGTGCCAGCAGCGTAGAGGCGACAGACAATGAGCAGTTCTTC. Encoded protein: CASSVEATDNEQFF.

The rearrangement uses TRBV30 and TRBJ1-4, with 7 bases aligning to TRBD1. This CDR3 comprises 13 residues. Germline V gene sequence: CDR1 GTSNPN, CDR2 SVGIG (reference sequence). V shed 5 bases and J 5 bases; nucleotides not matched to a gene: 5. CDR3 loop: CAWGGQANEKLFF. CDR3 DNA: TGTGCCTGGGGAGGACAGGCGAATGAAAAACTGTTTTTT. The full variable domain, rest sourced from reference TRBV30 and TRBJ1-4, is SQTIHQWPATLVQPVGSPLSLECTVEGTSNPNLYWYRQAAGRGLQLLFYSVGIGQISSEVPQNLSASRPQDRQFILSSKKLLLSDSGFYLCAWGGQANEKLFFGSGTQLSVL.

The chain carries TRBV30 and TRBJ2-7; 10 nucleotides agree with TRBD2. This CDR3 has 15 amino acids. Germline lookup yields CDR1 GTSNPN and CDR2 SVGIG (reference sequence). V shed 0 bases and J 7 bases; nucleotides not matched to a gene: 9. The chain's CDR3 is CAWSVKSSGREEQYF. The CDR3 coding sequence is TGTGCCTGGAGTGTAAAGTCCAGCGGGAGGGAGGAGCAGTACTTC.

This clone appeared a single time. V and J are TRBV29-1 and TRBJ2-1; D might be TRBD2 (6 bases). The germline CDR1 and CDR2 sequences are SQVTM and ANQGSEA. The V end lost 1 base, the J end lost 5 bases, and 9 bases lay between the germline ends. The CDR3 is 13 amino acids. The CDR3 is CSVEGWTNNEQFF. CDR3 bases: TGCAGCGTTGAAGGGTGGACTAACAATGAGCAGTTCTTC.

The chain links TRBV5-8 to TRBJ1-2, with TRBD1 as a possible D gene (5 bases). The germline V and J ends were trimmed by 5 bases and 5 bases, with 13 bases remaining between them. CDR3 length: 13 amino acids. Germline CDR1 SGHTS, CDR2 YDEGEE. The CDR3 DNA sequence: TGTGCCAGCAGTCAGGACACGTTTTATGGCTACACCTTC. The encoded protein is CASSQDTFYGYTF.